This T cell receptor beta chain is from a study of cytomegalovirus exposure and HLA in healthy donors. The germline V and J ends were trimmed by 5 bases and 1 base, with 12 bases remaining between them. The CDR3 totals 14 residues. The germline V gene has CDR1 LNHNV and CDR2 YYDKDF (reference sequence). TCRdb's copy holds only in-frame clones and misses some; the assay was immunoSEQ multiplex PCR. This sample has 200,000 to 250,000 clones; over 80% occur once, and the top ten carry more than 0.85%. The chain has TRBV15 and TRBJ2-7; D is perhaps TRBD2 (6 bases). This TCR was sampled from a woman younger than 35 in good health and CMV-seronegative. The sample was PBMCs. CDR3 loop: CATSPRAGSYEQYF. CDR3 coding DNA: TGTGCCACCAGCCCTAGGGCGGGGTCCTACGAGCAGTACTTC.